The sequence of this T cell receptor beta chain was determined in a study of patients and donors after allogeneic stem cell transplantation. TCRdb itself ran the RT-PCR reads through MiXCR, one entry per CDR3 protein. The sample has hundreds of thousands of distinct CDR3 sequences; 16% are singletons. The CDR3 covers 14 residues. The germline gives CDR1 MRHNA, CDR2 SNTAGT. V shed 0 bases, J shed 5 bases, and the junction held 2 bases outside the gene matches. This TCR came from a human donor who was either an allogeneic HSCT recipient or a stem cell or donor lymphocyte infusion donor (not recorded which). It is not recorded whose cells these are; they may come from a transplant donor. The chain uses TRBV6-4 and TRBJ2-3, with 7 bases lining up with TRBD2. Sequenced input: blood, either unsorted or a sorted T cell fraction (not recorded which). The CDR3 DNA reads as TGTGCCAGCAGTGACTCCCCTAGCGGAGATACGCAGTATTTT. Its protein product is CASSDSPSGDTQYF.